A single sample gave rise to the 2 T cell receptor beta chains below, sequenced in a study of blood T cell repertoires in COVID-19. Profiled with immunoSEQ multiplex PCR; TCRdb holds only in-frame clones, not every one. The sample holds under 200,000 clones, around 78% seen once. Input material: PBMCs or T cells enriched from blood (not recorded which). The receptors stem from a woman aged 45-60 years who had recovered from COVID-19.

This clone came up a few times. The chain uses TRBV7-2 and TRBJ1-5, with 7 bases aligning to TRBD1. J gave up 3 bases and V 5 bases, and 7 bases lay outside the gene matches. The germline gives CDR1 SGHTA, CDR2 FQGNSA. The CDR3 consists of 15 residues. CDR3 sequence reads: CASSIQGTVNQPQHF. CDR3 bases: TGTGCCAGCAGCATCCAAGGGACAGTCAATCAGCCCCAGCATTTT.

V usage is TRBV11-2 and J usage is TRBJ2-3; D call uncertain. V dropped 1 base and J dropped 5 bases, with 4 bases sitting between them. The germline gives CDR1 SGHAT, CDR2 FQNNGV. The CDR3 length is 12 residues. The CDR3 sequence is CASSLARDTQYF. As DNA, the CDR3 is TGTGCCAGCAGCTTAGCGAGAGATACGCAGTATTTT.